A selection of T cell receptor beta chains follows, all from one sample in a study of T and B cells in COVID-19 patients. MiXCR was run by TCRdb on the multiplex PCR reads, yielding one entry per CDR3 protein. The data contain roughly 11,000 distinct CDR3 sequences, roughly 30% of them singletons. The specimen was blood. These receptors were obtained from a human donor who had recovered from COVID-19. Each CDR3 is given with its conserved first and last residue. The D gene is left open where the match is weak. For some rows the clone size is stated as once, few or many, or as a class when expanded; others skip it.

d_call: TRBD2
j_call: TRBJ2-3
v_call: TRBV20-1
clone_size: .
cdr3_aa: CSAKLAGSRDTQYF
cdr3_nt: TGCAGTGCAAAACTAGCGGGAAGTCGAGATACGCAGTATTTT

d_call: .
j_call: TRBJ2-7
v_call: TRBV5-5
clone_size: few
cdr3_aa: CASSLGVRSAYEQYF
cdr3_nt: TGTGCCAGCAGCTTAGGGGTCCGCTCGGCCTACGAGCAGTACTTC

d_call: .
j_call: TRBJ1-1
v_call: TRBV19
clone_size: few
cdr3_aa: CASSVGSQVNTEAFF
cdr3_nt: TGTGCCAGTAGCGTGGGGTCCCAAGTGAACACTGAGGCTTTCTTT

d_call: .
j_call: TRBJ2-2
v_call: TRBV12-3/TRBV12-4
clone_size: medium-sized
cdr3_aa: CASNSGRDTGELFF
cdr3_nt: TGTGCCAGCAACTCAGGCCGAGACACCGGGGAGCTGTTTTTT

d_call: TRBD1
j_call: TRBJ2-7
v_call: TRBV6-5
clone_size: medium-sized
cdr3_aa: CASSYQDRGYEQYF
cdr3_nt: TGTGCCAGCAGTTACCAGGACAGGGGTTACGAGCAGTACTTC

d_call: .
j_call: TRBJ1-1
v_call: TRBV11-1
clone_size: .
cdr3_aa: CASSLGVGNTEAFF
cdr3_nt: TGTGCCAGCAGCTTAGGTGTCGGGAACACTGAAGCTTTCTTT

d_call: .
j_call: TRBJ1-6
v_call: TRBV5-4
clone_size: .
cdr3_aa: CASSLGRTTPLHF
cdr3_nt: TGTGCCAGCAGCTTAGGACGGACTACACCCCTCCACTTT

d_call: TRBD2
j_call: TRBJ2-2
v_call: TRBV19
clone_size: few
cdr3_aa: CASSRGGRGTGELFF
cdr3_nt: TGTGCCAGTAGTAGGGGCGGGAGGGGCACCGGGGAGCTGTTTTTT

d_call: TRBD1
j_call: TRBJ2-5
v_call: TRBV30
clone_size: many
cdr3_aa: CACPGQVPETQYF
cdr3_nt: TGTGCCTGTCCCGGACAGGTCCCAGAGACCCAGTACTTC

d_call: .
j_call: TRBJ1-2
v_call: TRBV19
clone_size: .
cdr3_aa: CASPDSYGYTF
cdr3_nt: TGTGCCAGTCCCGACAGCTATGGCTACACCTTC

d_call: .
j_call: TRBJ2-7
v_call: TRBV12-3/TRBV12-4
clone_size: few
cdr3_aa: CASTHSLSSYEQYF
cdr3_nt: TGTGCCAGCACCCACAGTTTAAGCTCCTACGAGCAGTACTTC

d_call: TRBD2
j_call: TRBJ2-1
v_call: TRBV5-1
clone_size: .
cdr3_aa: CASGNSGYNEQFF
cdr3_nt: TGCGCCAGCGGCAATAGCGGGTACAATGAGCAGTTCTTC

d_call: .
j_call: TRBJ2-5
v_call: TRBV21-1
clone_size: .
cdr3_aa: CASRLEDSLEVETQYF
cdr3_nt: TGTGCCAGCAGGCTAGAAGACAGCCTCGAGGTTGAGACCCAGTACTTC

d_call: .
j_call: TRBJ2-1
v_call: TRBV6-9
clone_size: .
cdr3_aa: CASIPGGSYNEQFF
cdr3_nt: TGTGCCAGCATTCCTGGCGGGTCCTACAATGAGCAGTTCTTC

d_call: .
j_call: TRBJ1-3
v_call: TRBV7-2
clone_size: .
cdr3_aa: CASPSGPGNTIYF
cdr3_nt: TGTGCCAGCCCCTCCGGCCCGGGAAACACCATATATTTT

d_call: TRBD1
j_call: TRBJ1-4
v_call: TRBV6-5
clone_size: few
cdr3_aa: CASRTDRVPGEKLFF
cdr3_nt: TGTGCCAGCAGAACAGACAGGGTTCCGGGGGAAAAACTGTTTTTT

d_call: TRBD2
j_call: TRBJ2-3
v_call: TRBV6-2/TRBV6-3
clone_size: few
cdr3_aa: CASSLAGRGTDTQYF
cdr3_nt: TGTGCCAGCAGCCTAGCGGGGAGAGGCACAGATACGCAGTATTTT

d_call: TRBD1
j_call: TRBJ2-7
v_call: TRBV24-1
clone_size: .
cdr3_aa: CATKTGVSEQYF
cdr3_nt: TGTGCCACCAAAACAGGGGTGTCCGAGCAGTACTTC

d_call: .
j_call: TRBJ1-3
v_call: TRBV29-1
clone_size: medium-sized
cdr3_aa: CSVEDGGGGNTIYF
cdr3_nt: TGCAGCGTTGAAGATGGGGGTGGGGGAAACACCATATATTTT

d_call: TRBD1
j_call: TRBJ1-1
v_call: TRBV18
clone_size: .
cdr3_aa: CASSPGTANTEAFF
cdr3_nt: TGTGCCAGCTCACCTGGGACAGCGAACACTGAAGCTTTCTTT

d_call: .
j_call: TRBJ2-1
v_call: TRBV7-2
clone_size: .
cdr3_aa: CASSLNWGSPPFNEQFF
cdr3_nt: TGTGCCAGCAGCTTAAACTGGGGCTCCCCTCCGTTCAATGAGCAGTTCTTC

d_call: .
j_call: TRBJ2-2
v_call: TRBV29-1
clone_size: many
cdr3_aa: CSVVVGVGELFF
cdr3_nt: TGCAGCGTTGTAGTTGGGGTCGGGGAGCTGTTTTTT

d_call: .
j_call: TRBJ2-1
v_call: TRBV29-1
clone_size: .
cdr3_aa: CSGTGGLSSYNEQFF
cdr3_nt: TGCAGCGGGACGGGCGGGCTCAGCTCCTACAATGAGCAGTTCTTC

d_call: TRBD2
j_call: TRBJ2-2
v_call: TRBV20-1
clone_size: once
cdr3_aa: CNAQEGGPTGELFF
cdr3_nt: TGCAATGCTCAAGAGGGAGGGCCTACCGGGGAGCTGTTTTTT

d_call: .
j_call: TRBJ1-3
v_call: TRBV27
clone_size: few
cdr3_aa: CASSPGLSGNTIYF
cdr3_nt: TGTGCCAGCAGCCCCGGCCTCTCTGGAAACACCATATATTTT

d_call: TRBD2
j_call: TRBJ2-3
v_call: TRBV27
clone_size: few
cdr3_aa: CASRPWGGGTDTQYF
cdr3_nt: TGTGCCAGCAGGCCCTGGGGGGGGGGCACAGATACGCAGTATTTT

d_call: .
j_call: TRBJ2-5
v_call: TRBV4-2
clone_size: .
cdr3_aa: CASSQAFREETQYF
cdr3_nt: TGCGCCAGCAGCCAAGCTTTCCGAGAGGAGACCCAGTACTTC

d_call: TRBD2
j_call: TRBJ2-3
v_call: TRBV6-2/TRBV6-3
clone_size: few
cdr3_aa: CASQKTSGSPDTQYF
cdr3_nt: TGTGCCAGCCAAAAGACTAGCGGGAGCCCAGATACGCAGTATTTT

d_call: TRBD1
j_call: TRBJ2-1
v_call: TRBV6-5
clone_size: medium-sized
cdr3_aa: CASRDGQGDGSEQFF
cdr3_nt: TGTGCCAGCAGGGACGGACAGGGCGATGGGTCTGAGCAGTTCTTC

d_call: TRBD1
j_call: TRBJ2-6
v_call: TRBV29-1
clone_size: medium-sized
cdr3_aa: CSVDRDGANVLTF
cdr3_nt: TGCAGCGTGGACAGGGATGGGGCCAACGTCCTGACTTTC

d_call: TRBD2
j_call: TRBJ2-7
v_call: TRBV6-2/TRBV6-3
clone_size: few
cdr3_aa: CASSIAGGIYEQYF
cdr3_nt: TGTGCCAGCAGTATAGCGGGAGGGATCTACGAGCAGTACTTC

d_call: .
j_call: TRBJ2-7
v_call: TRBV12-3/TRBV12-4
clone_size: few
cdr3_aa: CASSLNLRSKMGYEQYF
cdr3_nt: TGTGCCAGCAGTTTAAATCTCCGCAGTAAGATGGGCTACGAGCAGTACTTC

d_call: TRBD2
j_call: TRBJ2-1
v_call: TRBV19
clone_size: .
cdr3_aa: CAITSGSRNEQFF
cdr3_nt: TGTGCCATAACTAGCGGGAGCCGCAATGAGCAGTTCTTC

d_call: .
j_call: TRBJ2-3
v_call: TRBV19
clone_size: medium-sized
cdr3_aa: CASTTRGASTDTQYF
cdr3_nt: TGTGCCAGTACCACCAGGGGCGCGAGCACAGATACGCAGTATTTT

d_call: .
j_call: TRBJ1-3
v_call: TRBV19
clone_size: many
cdr3_aa: CASSPRRGGGNTIYF
cdr3_nt: TGTGCCAGTAGTCCGCGGAGGGGCGGTGGAAACACCATATATTTT

d_call: .
j_call: TRBJ2-1
v_call: TRBV6-2/TRBV6-3
clone_size: few
cdr3_aa: CASSYSSYSVRGMSNEQFF
cdr3_nt: TGTGCCAGCAGTTACTCGAGTTATTCAGTCAGAGGAATGTCCAATGAGCAGTTCTTC

d_call: TRBD1
j_call: TRBJ2-5
v_call: TRBV6-2/TRBV6-3
clone_size: few
cdr3_aa: CASRDLTGSQETQYF
cdr3_nt: TGTGCCAGCAGGGACCTGACAGGGTCACAAGAGACCCAGTACTTC

d_call: .
j_call: TRBJ2-5
v_call: TRBV27
clone_size: medium-sized
cdr3_aa: CASRKGVETQYF
cdr3_nt: TGTGCCAGCAGAAAGGGAGTGGAGACCCAGTACTTC

d_call: TRBD1
j_call: TRBJ2-1
v_call: TRBV29-1
clone_size: medium-sized
cdr3_aa: CSVVPWTGGNEQFF
cdr3_nt: TGCAGCGTTGTTCCTTGGACAGGGGGCAATGAGCAGTTCTTC

d_call: TRBD1
j_call: TRBJ2-1
v_call: TRBV29-1
clone_size: medium-sized
cdr3_aa: CSSLTGDYNEQFF
cdr3_nt: TGCAGCTCTCTGACAGGGGATTACAATGAGCAGTTCTTC

d_call: TRBD1
j_call: TRBJ2-6
v_call: TRBV18
clone_size: .
cdr3_aa: CATGGQPKGSGANVLTF
cdr3_nt: TGTGCAACAGGGGGACAGCCTAAGGGATCTGGGGCCAACGTCCTGACTTTC

d_call: .
j_call: TRBJ1-2
v_call: TRBV29-1
clone_size: medium-sized
cdr3_aa: CSVVGAGGYTF
cdr3_nt: TGCAGCGTTGTAGGGGCCGGTGGCTACACCTTC

d_call: .
j_call: TRBJ2-1
v_call: TRBV6-1
clone_size: few
cdr3_aa: CASSVQNFEQFF
cdr3_nt: TGTGCCAGCAGTGTACAGAACTTTGAGCAGTTCTTC

d_call: .
j_call: TRBJ2-3
v_call: TRBV19
clone_size: .
cdr3_aa: CASSVRRAGTQYF
cdr3_nt: TGTGCCAGTAGTGTGCGGAGGGCGGGTACGCAGTATTTT